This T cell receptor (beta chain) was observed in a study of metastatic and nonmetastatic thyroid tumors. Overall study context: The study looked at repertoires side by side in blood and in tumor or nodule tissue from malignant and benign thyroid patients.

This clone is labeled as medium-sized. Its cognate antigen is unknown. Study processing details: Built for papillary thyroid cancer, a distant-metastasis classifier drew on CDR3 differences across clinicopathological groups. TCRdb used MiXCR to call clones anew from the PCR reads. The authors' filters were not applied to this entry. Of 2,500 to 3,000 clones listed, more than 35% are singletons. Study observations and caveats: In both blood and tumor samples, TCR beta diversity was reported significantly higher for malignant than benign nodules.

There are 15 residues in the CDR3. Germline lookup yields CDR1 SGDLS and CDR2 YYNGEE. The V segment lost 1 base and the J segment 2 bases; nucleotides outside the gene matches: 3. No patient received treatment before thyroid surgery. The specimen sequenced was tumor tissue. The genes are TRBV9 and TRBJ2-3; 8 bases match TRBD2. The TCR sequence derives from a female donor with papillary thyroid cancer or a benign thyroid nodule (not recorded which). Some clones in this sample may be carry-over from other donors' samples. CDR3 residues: CASSVSGGFTDTQYF. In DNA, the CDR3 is TGTGCCAGCAGCGTAAGCGGGGGATTCACAGATACGCAGTATTTT.